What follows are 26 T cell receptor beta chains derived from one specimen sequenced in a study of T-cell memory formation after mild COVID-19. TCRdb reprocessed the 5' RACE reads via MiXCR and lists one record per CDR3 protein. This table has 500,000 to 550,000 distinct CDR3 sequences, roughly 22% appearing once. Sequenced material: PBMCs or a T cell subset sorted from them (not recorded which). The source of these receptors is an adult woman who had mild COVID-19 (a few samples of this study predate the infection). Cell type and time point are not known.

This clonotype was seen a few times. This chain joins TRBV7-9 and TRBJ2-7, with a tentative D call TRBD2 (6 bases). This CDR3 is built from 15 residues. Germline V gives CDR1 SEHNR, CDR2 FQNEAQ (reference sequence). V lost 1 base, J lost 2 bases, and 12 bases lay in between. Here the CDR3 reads CASSLEGGAAYEQYF. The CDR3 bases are TGTGCCAGCAGCTTAGAAGGCGGGGCTGCCTACGAGCAGTACTTC. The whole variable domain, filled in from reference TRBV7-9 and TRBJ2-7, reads DTGVSQNPRHKITKRGQNVTFRCDPISEHNRLYWYRQTLGQGPEFLTYFQNEAQLEKSRLLSDRFSAERPKGSFSTLEIQRTEQGDSAMYLCASSLEGGAAYEQYFGPGTRLTVT.

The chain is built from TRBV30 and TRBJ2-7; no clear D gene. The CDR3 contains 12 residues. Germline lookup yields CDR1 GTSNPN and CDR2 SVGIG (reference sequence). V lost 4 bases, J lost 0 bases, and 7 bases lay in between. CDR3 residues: CAWNSNSYEQYF. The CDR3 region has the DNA TGTGCCTGGAACAGCAACTCCTACGAGCAGTACTTC.

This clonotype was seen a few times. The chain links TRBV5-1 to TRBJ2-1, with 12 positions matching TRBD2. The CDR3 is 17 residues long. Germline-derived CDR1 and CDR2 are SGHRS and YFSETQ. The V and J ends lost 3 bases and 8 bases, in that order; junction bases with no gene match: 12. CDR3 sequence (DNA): TGCGCCAGCAGCTATCGGACTAGCGGGGCCCCCCCCTATGAGCAGTTCTTC. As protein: CASSYRTSGAPPYEQFF.

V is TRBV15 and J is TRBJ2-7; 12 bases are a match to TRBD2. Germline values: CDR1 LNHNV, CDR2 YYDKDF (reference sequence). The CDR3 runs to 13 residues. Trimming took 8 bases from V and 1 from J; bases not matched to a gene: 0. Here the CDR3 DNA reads TGTGCCACCGGGACTAGCGGGTCCTACGAGCAGTACTTC. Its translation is CATGTSGSYEQYF.

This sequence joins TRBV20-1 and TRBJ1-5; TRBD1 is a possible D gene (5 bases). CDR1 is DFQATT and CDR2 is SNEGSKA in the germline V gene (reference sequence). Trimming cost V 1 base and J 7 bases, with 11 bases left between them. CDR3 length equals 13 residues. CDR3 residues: CSARARGWQPQHF. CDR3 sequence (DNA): TGCAGTGCTAGAGCTCGGGGGTGGCAGCCCCAGCATTTT.

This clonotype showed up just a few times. As DNA, the CDR3 is TGTGCCAGCAGTCCGATGCGGGGGGGGCAGCCCCAGCATTTT. Encoded protein: CASSPMRGGQPQHF. This chain uses TRBV6-6 with TRBJ1-5; D perhaps matches TRBD1 (5 bases). Trimming pared 5 bases from V and 7 bases from J, leaving 15 bases between. Germline CDR1 reads MNHNY; CDR2 reads SVGAGI (reference sequence). The CDR3 sequence is 14 residues long.

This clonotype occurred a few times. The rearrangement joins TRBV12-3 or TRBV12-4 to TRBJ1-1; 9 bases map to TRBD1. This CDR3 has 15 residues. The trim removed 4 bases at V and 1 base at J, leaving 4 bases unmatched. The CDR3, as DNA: TGTGCCAGCAGTTACGTGACAGGGGGGAACACTGAAGCTTTCTTT. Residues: CASSYVTGGNTEAFF.

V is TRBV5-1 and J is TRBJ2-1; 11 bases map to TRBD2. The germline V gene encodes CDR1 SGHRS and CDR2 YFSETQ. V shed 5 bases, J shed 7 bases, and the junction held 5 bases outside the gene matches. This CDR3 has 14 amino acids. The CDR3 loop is CASRTSGVSNEQFF. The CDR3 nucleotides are TGCGCCAGCAGGACTAGCGGGGTCTCAAATGAGCAGTTCTTC.

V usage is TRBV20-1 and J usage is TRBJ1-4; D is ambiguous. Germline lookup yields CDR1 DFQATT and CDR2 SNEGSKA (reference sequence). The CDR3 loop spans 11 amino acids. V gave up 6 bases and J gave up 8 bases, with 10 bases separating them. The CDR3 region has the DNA TGCAGTGCCGACGATGCGGAAAAACTGTTTTTT. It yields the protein CSADDAEKLFF.

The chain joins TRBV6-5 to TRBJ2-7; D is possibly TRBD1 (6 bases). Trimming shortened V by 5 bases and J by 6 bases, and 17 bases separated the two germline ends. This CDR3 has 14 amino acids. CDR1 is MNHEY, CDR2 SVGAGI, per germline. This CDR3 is CASSPRARGREQYF. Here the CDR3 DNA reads TGTGCCAGCAGTCCGCGAGCCAGGGGTCGCGAGCAGTACTTC.

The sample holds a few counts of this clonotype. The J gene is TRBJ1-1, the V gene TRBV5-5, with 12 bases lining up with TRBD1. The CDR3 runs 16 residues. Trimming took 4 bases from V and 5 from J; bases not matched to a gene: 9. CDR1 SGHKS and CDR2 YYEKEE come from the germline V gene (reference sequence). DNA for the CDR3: TGTGCCAGCAGCAATCCGGGACAGGGGGCTGATACTGAAGCTTTCTTT. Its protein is CASSNPGQGADTEAFF.

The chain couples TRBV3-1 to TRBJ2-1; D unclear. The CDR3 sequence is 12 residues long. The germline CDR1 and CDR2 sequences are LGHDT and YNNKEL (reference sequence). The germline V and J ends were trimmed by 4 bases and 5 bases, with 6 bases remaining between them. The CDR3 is CASSRTHNEQFF. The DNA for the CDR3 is TGTGCCAGCAGCCGGACCCACAATGAGCAGTTCTTC.

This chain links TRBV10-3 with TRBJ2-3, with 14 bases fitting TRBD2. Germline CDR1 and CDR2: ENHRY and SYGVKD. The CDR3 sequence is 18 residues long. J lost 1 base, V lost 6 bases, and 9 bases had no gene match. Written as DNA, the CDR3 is TGTGCCATCAGCCCCGGGACTAGCGGGAGAAGGGGCACAGATACGCAGTATTTT. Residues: CAISPGTSGRRGTDTQYF.

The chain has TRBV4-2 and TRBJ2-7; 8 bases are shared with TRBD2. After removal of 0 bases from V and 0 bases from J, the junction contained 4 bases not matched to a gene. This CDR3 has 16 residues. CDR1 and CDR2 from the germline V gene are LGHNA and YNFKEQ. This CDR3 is CASSQESGGISYEQYF. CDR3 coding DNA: TGTGCCAGCAGCCAAGAGAGCGGGGGAATCTCCTACGAGCAGTACTTC.

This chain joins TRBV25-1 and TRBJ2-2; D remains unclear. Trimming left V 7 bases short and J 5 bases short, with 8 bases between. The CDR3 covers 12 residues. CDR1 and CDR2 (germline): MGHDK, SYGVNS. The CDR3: CASTSTTGELFF. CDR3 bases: TGTGCCAGCACCTCGACAACCGGGGAGCTGTTTTTT.

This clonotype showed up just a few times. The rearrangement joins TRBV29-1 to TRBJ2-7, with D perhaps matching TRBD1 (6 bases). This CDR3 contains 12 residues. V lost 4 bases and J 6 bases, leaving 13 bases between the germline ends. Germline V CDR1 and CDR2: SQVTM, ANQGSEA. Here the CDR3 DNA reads TGCAGCGTTGCAACAGGGTTCAGCGAGCAGTACTTC. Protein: CSVATGFSEQYF.

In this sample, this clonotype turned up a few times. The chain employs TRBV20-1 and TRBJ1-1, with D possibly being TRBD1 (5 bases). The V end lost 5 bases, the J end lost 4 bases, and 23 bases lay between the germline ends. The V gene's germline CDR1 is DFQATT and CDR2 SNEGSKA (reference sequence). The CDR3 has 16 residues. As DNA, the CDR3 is TGCAGTGCTTTATTTTGGGGGGGTCCCCTTCCCACTGAAGCTTTCTTT. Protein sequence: CSALFWGGPLPTEAFF.

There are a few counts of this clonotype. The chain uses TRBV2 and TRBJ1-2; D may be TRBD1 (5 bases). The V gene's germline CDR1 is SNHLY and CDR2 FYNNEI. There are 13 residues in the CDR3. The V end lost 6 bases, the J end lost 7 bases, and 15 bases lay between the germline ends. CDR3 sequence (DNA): TGTGCCAGCAGGGCCGGGACCGGGGGTGGCTACACCTTC. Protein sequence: CASRAGTGGGYTF.

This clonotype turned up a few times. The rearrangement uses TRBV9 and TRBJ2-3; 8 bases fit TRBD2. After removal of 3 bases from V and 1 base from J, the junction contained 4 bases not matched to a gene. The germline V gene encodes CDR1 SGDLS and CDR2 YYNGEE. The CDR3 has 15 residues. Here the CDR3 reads CASSEASGRTDTQYF. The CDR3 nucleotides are TGTGCCAGCAGCGAGGCTAGCGGGCGCACAGATACGCAGTATTTT.

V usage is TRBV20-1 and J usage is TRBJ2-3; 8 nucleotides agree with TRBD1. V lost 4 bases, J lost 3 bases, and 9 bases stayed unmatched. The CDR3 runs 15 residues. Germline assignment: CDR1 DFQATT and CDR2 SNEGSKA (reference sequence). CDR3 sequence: CSATSNRDRTDTQYF. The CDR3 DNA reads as TGCAGTGCTACCTCAAACCGGGACAGGACAGATACGCAGTATTTT.

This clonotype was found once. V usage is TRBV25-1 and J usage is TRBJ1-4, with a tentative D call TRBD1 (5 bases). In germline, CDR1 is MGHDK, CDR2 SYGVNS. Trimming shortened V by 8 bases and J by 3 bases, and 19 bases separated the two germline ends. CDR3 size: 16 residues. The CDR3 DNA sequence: TGTGCCAGCGGGTTTGAACTGGGGGGTTCTAATGAAAAACTGTTTTTT. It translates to CASGFELGGSNEKLFF.

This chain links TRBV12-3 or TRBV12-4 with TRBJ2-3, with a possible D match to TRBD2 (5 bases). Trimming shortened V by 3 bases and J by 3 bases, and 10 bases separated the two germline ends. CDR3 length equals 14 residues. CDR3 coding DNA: TGTGCCAGCAGTTTCCAACTAGATACAGATACGCAGTATTTT. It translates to CASSFQLDTDTQYF.

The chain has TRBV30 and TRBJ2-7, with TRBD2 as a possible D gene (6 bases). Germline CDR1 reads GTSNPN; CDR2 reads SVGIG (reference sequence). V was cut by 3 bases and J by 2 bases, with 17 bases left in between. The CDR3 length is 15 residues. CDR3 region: CAWRRGSGPTYEQYF. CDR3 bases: TGTGCCTGGAGGCGGGGAAGCGGGCCCACCTACGAGCAGTACTTC.

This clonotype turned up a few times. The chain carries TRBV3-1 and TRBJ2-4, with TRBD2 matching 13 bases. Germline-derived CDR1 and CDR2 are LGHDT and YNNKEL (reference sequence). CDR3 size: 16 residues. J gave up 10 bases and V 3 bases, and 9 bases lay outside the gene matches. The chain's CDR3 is CASSQARTSGRQIQYF. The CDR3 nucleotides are TGTGCCAGCAGCCAGGCAAGGACTAGCGGGAGACAAATTCAGTACTTC.

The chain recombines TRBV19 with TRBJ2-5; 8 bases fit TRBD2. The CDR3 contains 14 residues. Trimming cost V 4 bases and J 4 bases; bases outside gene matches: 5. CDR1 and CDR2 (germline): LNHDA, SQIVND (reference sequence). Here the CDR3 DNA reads TGTGCCAGTAGTACCCGGACTAGCCCAGAGACCCAGTACTTC. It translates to CASSTRTSPETQYF. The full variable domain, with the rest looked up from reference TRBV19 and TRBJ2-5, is DGGITQSPKYLFRKEGQNVTLSCEQNLNHDAMYWYRQDPGQGLRLIYYSQIVNDFQKGDIAEGYSVSREKKESFPLTVTSAQKNPTAFYLCASSTRTSPETQYFGPGTRLLVL.

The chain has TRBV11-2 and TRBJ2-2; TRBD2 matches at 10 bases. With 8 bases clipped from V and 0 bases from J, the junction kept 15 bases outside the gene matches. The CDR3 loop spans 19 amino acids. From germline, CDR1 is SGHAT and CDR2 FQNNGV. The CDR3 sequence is CASPPGRLAGVANTGELFF. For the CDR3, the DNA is TGTGCCAGCCCACCTGGGAGGCTAGCGGGGGTCGCGAACACCGGGGAGCTGTTTTTT.